Shown below are 4 T cell receptor beta chains from a single sample sequenced in a study of cytomegalovirus exposure and HLA in healthy donors. 60 Vbeta and 13 Jbeta primers were used in PCR. Data came from immunoSEQ multiplex PCR; TCRdb stores just in-frame clones and leaves some out. This sample has about 250,000 clones, with 80% to 90% found just once. Source material: PBMCs. All receptors derive from a girl aged 2 to 9 in good health and CMV-seronegative.

Of note for this clone: Different DNA sequences within this sample yield the same CDR3. V and J are TRBV5-1 and TRBJ2-3, with 7 bases lining up with TRBD1. The junction had 3 bases not matched to a gene; V was cut back by 3 bases and J by 2 bases. CDR1 SGHRS and CDR2 YFSETQ come from the germline V gene. The CDR3 loop spans 14 amino acids. The CDR3 coding sequence is TGCGCCAGCAGCTCGGGACAGTCCACAGATACGCAGTATTTT. Amino acids: CASSSGQSTDTQYF.

The chain is built from TRBV5-4 and TRBJ2-2; tentative D call: TRBD2 (5 bases). The CDR3 extends over 14 amino acids. V lost 2 bases and J 4 bases, leaving 9 bases between the germline ends. Germline V CDR1 and CDR2: SGHNT, YYREEE (reference sequence). CDR3 DNA: TGTGCCAGCAGCTTTAGCGTTGCCACCGGGGAGCTGTTTTTT. Its protein product is CASSFSVATGELFF. Full variable domain (outside the CDR3, taken from reference TRBV5-4 and TRBJ2-2): ETGVTQSPTHLIKTRGQQVTLRCSSQSGHNTVSWYQQALGQGPQFIFQYYREEENGRGNFPPRFSGLQFPNYSSELNVNALELDDSALYLCASSFSVATGELFFGEGSRLTVL.

The V call is TRBV25-1, the J call TRBJ2-3; 15 bases line up with TRBD2. This CDR3 comprises 15 residues. With V trimmed by 4 bases and J by 4 bases, 0 bases remained unmatched. Germline lookup yields CDR1 MGHDK and CDR2 SYGVNS. The CDR3 spells CASSGTSGGADTQYF. The DNA of the CDR3 is TGTGCCAGCAGTGGGACTAGCGGGGGGGCAGATACGCAGTATTTT.

This sequence joins TRBV29-1 and TRBJ1-2; 8 nucleotides line up with TRBD1. Germline loops: CDR1 SQVTM, CDR2 ANQGSEA. V was clipped by 7 bases and J by 3 bases; unmatched bases: 7. There are 13 residues in the CDR3. The CDR3 spells CSAVPGQDYGYTF. CDR3 nucleotide sequence: TGCAGCGCGGTACCGGGACAGGACTATGGCTACACCTTC.